The next 30 T cell receptor beta chains were all read from a single sample in a study of post-analysis software for immune sequencing data. Carried by the TCR beta cDNA libraries were unique molecular identifiers. TCRdb used MiXCR to reprocess the PCR reads, holding one entry per CDR3 protein. This sample yields roughly 160,000 distinct CDR3 sequences, of which around 36% are seen a single time; roughly 28% belongs to the top ten. Sequenced here: blood, sampled after autologous hematopoietic stem cell transplantation. These receptors came from a girl aged 5 to 17 with multiple sclerosis.

This chain joins TRBV13 and TRBJ2-1; D is uncertain. The CDR3 is 13 amino acids. CDR1 and CDR2 from the germline V gene are PRHDT and FYEKMQ (reference sequence). V was pared by 5 bases and J by 0 bases, with 5 bases between. DNA of the CDR3: TGTGCCAGCAGCATCAGCTCCTACAATGAGCAGTTCTTC. This codes for CASSISSYNEQFF.

The rearrangement uses TRBV20-1 and TRBJ2-7; tentatively, D is TRBD1 (5 bases). The CDR3 covers 14 residues. Germline V lookup: CDR1 DFQATT, CDR2 SNEGSKA (reference sequence). The germline V and J ends were trimmed by 1 base and 6 bases, with 16 bases remaining between them. As DNA, the CDR3 is TGCAGTGCTAGAGTCGCCCCGGCCAGGGCCGAGCAGTACTTC. It translates to CSARVAPARAEQYF.

The V call is TRBV7-2, the J call TRBJ1-4, with D perhaps TRBD1 (5 bases). V lost 3 bases and J lost 2, with 7 bases in between. The CDR3 length is 14 residues. CDR1 is SGHTA and CDR2 is FQGNSA in the germline V gene. The CDR3 is CASSLGGTNEKLFF. Written as DNA, the CDR3 is TGTGCCAGCAGCTTGGGGGGTACTAATGAAAAACTGTTTTTT.

The chain uses TRBV4-1 and TRBJ2-5; TRBD2 might be the D (6 bases). Judging by the DNA end, TRBJ2-1 fits better; the J call may be wrong. CDR3 length equals 14 residues. Germline V gives CDR1 MGHRA, CDR2 YSYEKL. CDR3 bases: TGCGCCAGCAGCCACCCGACAGACCGGGAGACCCAGTTCTTC. Amino acid sequence: CASSHPTDRETQFF.

This clonotype has a handful of counts. V gene TRBV6-2 or TRBV6-3 combines with J gene TRBJ2-5; D is ambiguous. CDR3 length equals 12 residues. Germline CDR1 MNHEY, CDR2 SVGEGT. Trimming took off 2 bases at V and 6 bases at J, with 7 bases between the two ends. The CDR3 reads CASSYKSKTQYF. The DNA for the CDR3 is TGTGCCAGCAGTTACAAGAGTAAGACCCAGTACTTC.

The J gene is TRBJ1-3, the V gene TRBV7-6, with D tentatively TRBD1 (5 bases). The germline V gene has CDR1 SGHVS and CDR2 FNYEAQ. CDR3 length: 14 residues. Trimming took off 4 bases at V and 2 bases at J, with 9 bases between the two ends. The CDR3 nucleotides read TGTGCCAGCAGCTCCGTGGGGGCTGGAAACACCATATATTTT. The encoded protein is CASSSVGAGNTIYF. The entire variable domain, with the rest obtained from reference TRBV7-6 and TRBJ1-3, is as follows: GAGVSQSPRYKVTKRGQDVALRCDPISGHVSLYWYRQALGQGPEFLTYFNYEAQQDKSGLPNDRFSAERPEGSISTLTIQRTEQRDSAMYRCASSSVGAGNTIYFGEGSWLTVV.

This chain connects TRBV29-1 to TRBJ2-5, with D uncertain. V gave up 2 bases and J gave up 2 bases, with 9 bases separating them. The CDR3 has 13 residues. The V gene's germline CDR1 is SQVTM and CDR2 ANQGSEA. CDR3 residues: CSVEFAIQETQYF. For the CDR3, the DNA is TGCAGCGTTGAATTCGCAATACAAGAGACCCAGTACTTC.

The rearrangement uses TRBV20-1 and TRBJ2-1, with TRBD2 identical over 10 bases. Unmatched junction bases numbered 14, after V lost 7 bases and J lost 2 bases. Germline V gives CDR1 DFQATT, CDR2 SNEGSKA (reference sequence). The CDR3 length is 17 residues. CDR3 in amino acids: CSGSTSGLTGPYNEQFF. CDR3 DNA: TGCAGTGGATCGACTAGCGGGCTCACCGGGCCCTACAATGAGCAGTTCTTC.

This clonotype has a handful of counts. The genes are TRBV6-5 and TRBJ2-1; TRBD2 agrees at 13 bases. Germline V lookup: CDR1 MNHEY, CDR2 SVGAGI. The CDR3 is 15 residues long. V gave up 6 bases and J gave up 4 bases; unmatched junction bases: 3. CDR3 in amino acids: CASRTLAGGYNEQFF. The CDR3 DNA is TGTGCCAGCAGGACACTAGCGGGAGGGTACAATGAGCAGTTCTTC.

The V and J genes are TRBV20-1 and TRBJ2-5; the D gene is possibly TRBD1 (7 bases). The J call is uncertain, as TRBJ2-7 better fits the DNA end. This CDR3 comprises 14 residues. Germline V CDR1 and CDR2: DFQATT, SNEGSKA (reference sequence). In DNA form, the CDR3 reads TGCAGTGCTTTCGGGAGACAGGGTTCCCACGAGCAGTACTTC. Protein: CSAFGRQGSHEQYF.

The chain combines TRBV20-1 with TRBJ2-7; 8 bases line up with TRBD2. There are 14 residues in the CDR3. Germline V lookup: CDR1 DFQATT, CDR2 SNEGSKA (reference sequence). The J segment lost 3 bases and the V segment lost 1 base, leaving 5 bases of the junction unmatched. The DNA of the CDR3 is TGCAGTGCTAGAGGACTAGCGAACGACTACGAGCAGTACTTC. Encoded protein: CSARGLANDYEQYF.

The J gene is TRBJ2-5, the V gene TRBV11-2; D is perhaps TRBD2 (7 bases). Trimming took off 5 bases at V and 5 bases at J, with 27 bases between the two ends. The length of the CDR3 is 18 residues. Germline-derived CDR1 and CDR2 are SGHAT and FQNNGV. The CDR3, as DNA: TGTGCCAGCAGCCCAGGGGTTTTGGCGGGGGTTAAAGTGGAGACCCAGTACTTC. Amino acids: CASSPGVLAGVKVETQYF. The full variable domain, rest sourced from reference TRBV11-2 and TRBJ2-5, is EAGVAQSPRYKIIEKRQSVAFWCNPISGHATLYWYQQILGQGPKLLIQFQNNGVVDDSQLPKDRFSAERLKGVDSTLKIQPAKLEDSAVYLCASSPGVLAGVKVETQYFGPGTRLLVL.

This clonotype was recorded a few times. The V and J genes are TRBV19 and TRBJ2-3; TRBD2 matches at 7 bases. The junction had 7 bases not matched to a gene; V was cut back by 5 bases and J by 2 bases. The germline V gene has CDR1 LNHDA and CDR2 SQIVND (reference sequence). The CDR3 has 15 residues. The CDR3 protein is CASSPTAGSTDTQYF. In DNA form, the CDR3 reads TGTGCCAGTAGTCCAACAGCGGGATCCACAGATACGCAGTATTTT.

This chain connects TRBV4-1 to TRBJ2-3; 14 bases fit TRBD2. CDR3 length: 18 amino acids. The trim removed 4 bases at V and 3 bases at J, leaving 9 bases unmatched. Germline CDR1 and CDR2: MGHRA and YSYEKL. CDR3 DNA: TGCGCCAGCAGCCTGTTGGGGACTAGCGGGAGTTGGACAGATACGCAGTATTTT. Translated: CASSLLGTSGSWTDTQYF.

V is TRBV20-1 and J is TRBJ2-1, with D perhaps matching TRBD2 (5 bases). The CDR3 runs 15 residues. Germline values: CDR1 DFQATT, CDR2 SNEGSKA (reference sequence). V lost 0 bases, J lost 8 bases, and 17 bases lay in between. The CDR3, as DNA: TGCAGTGCTAGAGATAGTGGAGGCCCGGCGGATGAGCAGTTCTTC. Encoded protein: CSARDSGGPADEQFF.

This clonotype was counted only a few times. The rearrangement uses TRBV12-3 or TRBV12-4 and TRBJ2-7; TRBD2 aligns across 8 bases. The V gene end was trimmed by 3 bases and the J gene end by 6 bases; junction bases not matched to a gene: 13. CDR3 length: 16 residues. The CDR3 spells CASSFSPREVPAEQYF. The CDR3 DNA follows: TGTGCCAGCAGTTTTTCGCCGCGGGAGGTTCCGGCCGAGCAGTACTTC.

This sequence joins TRBV7-2 and TRBJ2-7, with 7 bases lining up with TRBD2. The CDR3 is 14 residues long. Looked up from germline, CDR1 is SGHTA and CDR2 is FQGNSA. The V segment lost 1 base and the J segment 6 bases; nucleotides outside the gene matches: 6. CDR3 in amino acids: CASSLVAGVGEQYF. CDR3 bases: TGTGCCAGCAGCTTAGTGGCGGGAGTGGGCGAGCAGTACTTC.

This clonotype was observed a handful of times. The chain combines TRBV27 with TRBJ2-1; D unresolved. Germline assignment: CDR1 MNHEY and CDR2 SMNVEV (reference sequence). V shed 10 bases and J shed 2 bases, with 18 bases lying between them. This CDR3 is built from 15 residues. CDR3 nucleotide sequence: TGTGCCACTCGCCGCGGATCTCGGGCCTACAATGAGCAGTTCTTC. This encodes CATRRGSRAYNEQFF.

V usage is TRBV28 and J usage is TRBJ2-1; 15 nucleotides match TRBD2. The CDR3 has 18 amino acids. The germline V gene has CDR1 MDHEN and CDR2 SYDVKM. The J segment lost 6 bases and the V segment lost 4 bases, leaving 10 bases of the junction unmatched. CDR3 residues: CASSSTGLAGGHGNEQFF. The CDR3 nucleotides read TGTGCCAGCAGTTCCACCGGACTAGCGGGAGGGCACGGCAATGAGCAGTTCTTC.

The chain uses TRBV28 and TRBJ2-5; possibly TRBD1 for D (6 bases). The CDR3 has 15 residues. CDR1 MDHEN and CDR2 SYDVKM come from the germline V gene. With 7 bases removed from V and 4 bases from J, the gap between germline ends came to 19 bases. CDR3 bases: TGTGCCAGCATGGGAACGACAGGATTGGGAGAGACCCAGTACTTC. Translation gives CASMGTTGLGETQYF.

The chain couples TRBV20-1 to TRBJ1-1; D is possibly TRBD1 (5 bases). The CDR3 has 16 amino acids. Germline V gene lookup returns CDR1 DFQATT and CDR2 SNEGSKA (reference sequence). V lost 1 base to trimming and J lost 1 base, with 16 bases between them. The CDR3 protein is CSARAGPGGWNTEAFF. The CDR3 DNA reads as TGCAGTGCTAGAGCTGGGCCGGGGGGATGGAACACTGAAGCTTTCTTT.

This clonotype was detected ten times or more. The DNA for the CDR3 is TGTGCCAGCAGCTTACTAGCGGGAGGGTCAAATGAGCAGTTCTTC. Amino acids: CASSLLAGGSNEQFF. The chain recombines TRBV7-3 with TRBJ2-1; 12 bases map to TRBD2. Germline V lookup: CDR1 SGHTA, CDR2 FQGTGA. The CDR3 has 15 residues. V shed 2 bases, J shed 7 bases, and the junction held 3 bases outside the gene matches.

The V call is TRBV18, the J call TRBJ2-7; D might be TRBD2 (5 bases). The CDR3 is made up of 15 amino acids. CDR1 is KGHSH, CDR2 LQKENI, per germline. V shed 4 bases and J shed 10 bases, with 23 bases lying between them. The CDR3 DNA is TGTGCCAGCTCACTAGAGGGTGTAGCCAAAAACAGTCAGTACTTC. As protein: CASSLEGVAKNSQYF.

This chain connects TRBV9 to TRBJ2-7; tentative D call: TRBD1 (5 bases). CDR3 size: 12 residues. V shed 4 bases and J shed 5 bases, with 10 bases lying between them. Germline V gene data show CDR1 as SGDLS and CDR2 as YYNGEE. The CDR3 nucleotides are TGTGCCAGCAGCAATCAGGGCCACGAGCAGTACTTC. This translates into CASSNQGHEQYF.

The chain links TRBV29-1 to TRBJ1-2; D ambiguous. CDR1 and CDR2 from the germline V gene are SQVTM and ANQGSEA. V lost 5 bases to trimming and J lost 3 bases, with 16 bases between them. CDR3 length: 14 residues. The CDR3 region is CSVLWCGRDYGYTF. CDR3 nucleotide sequence: TGCAGCGTTCTGTGGTGCGGACGAGACTATGGCTACACCTTC.

A word on this clonotype: This sequence may be a read error, since a much larger clone differs from it by one base. The gene calls are TRBV29-1 and TRBJ2-4; TRBD1 is a possible D gene (5 bases). Germline V lookup: CDR1 SQVTM, CDR2 ANQGSEA. This CDR3 region has 13 residues. Trimming left V 0 bases short and J 8 bases short, with 11 bases between. CDR3 protein: CSVEEGRPDIQYF. Written as DNA, the CDR3 is TGCAGCGTTGAAGAGGGGCGCCCTGACATTCAGTACTTC.

This clonotype was observed a single time. V gene TRBV7-3 combines with J gene TRBJ2-1, with 11 positions matching TRBD2. Per germline, CDR1 SGHTA and CDR2 FQGTGA. Trimming removed 2 bases from V and 8 bases from J; junction bases left unmatched: 5. CDR3 length equals 15 residues. In DNA, the CDR3 is TGTGCCAGCAGCTTACGACTAGCGGGACGCCATGAGCAGTTCTTC. It translates to CASSLRLAGRHEQFF.

A note on this clonotype: One junction end disagrees with the germline gene, perhaps due to a read error. The rearrangement joins TRBV7-9 to TRBJ2-1; D is ambiguous. The CDR3 has 16 residues. The germline V gene has CDR1 SEHNR and CDR2 FQNEAQ (reference sequence). In DNA, the CDR3 is TGTGCCTGCAGCTCCGCCCCAGGTGGGGCCTACAATGAGCAGTTCTTC. Translation: CACSSAPGGAYNEQFF.

CDR3 sequence reads: CATSRDRSGASGYTF. The DNA for the CDR3 is TGTGCCACCAGCAGAGATAGAAGCGGAGCAAGTGGCTACACCTTC. The chain links TRBV15 to TRBJ1-2, with D uncertain. The germline gives CDR1 LNHNV, CDR2 YYDKDF (reference sequence). The CDR3 consists of 15 residues. The V and J ends lost 0 bases and 7 bases respectively, with 15 bases between them.

This clonotype showed up just a few times. This chain connects TRBV5-1 to TRBJ2-1; 10 nucleotides align to TRBD2. CDR3 length: 15 residues. CDR1 and CDR2 (germline): SGHRS, YFSETQ. The V and J ends lost 5 bases and 7 bases, in that order; junction bases with no gene match: 9. CDR3 sequence reads: CASSRDASGGNEQFF. CDR3 nucleotides: TGCGCCAGCAGTCGTGACGCTAGCGGGGGAAATGAGCAGTTCTTC.